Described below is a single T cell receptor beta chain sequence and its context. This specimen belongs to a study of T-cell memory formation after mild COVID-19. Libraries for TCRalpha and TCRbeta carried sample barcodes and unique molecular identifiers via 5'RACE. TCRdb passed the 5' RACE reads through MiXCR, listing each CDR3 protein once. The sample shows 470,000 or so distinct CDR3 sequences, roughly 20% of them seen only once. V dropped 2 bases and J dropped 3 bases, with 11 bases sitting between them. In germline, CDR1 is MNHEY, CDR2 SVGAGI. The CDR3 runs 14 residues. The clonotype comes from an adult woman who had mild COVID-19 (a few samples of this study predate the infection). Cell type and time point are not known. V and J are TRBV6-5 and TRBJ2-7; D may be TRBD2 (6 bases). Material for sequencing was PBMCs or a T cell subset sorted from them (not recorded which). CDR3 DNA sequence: TGTGCCAGCAGTTACGGGGGGATTGGCTACGAGCAGTACTTC. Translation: CASSYGGIGYEQYF.